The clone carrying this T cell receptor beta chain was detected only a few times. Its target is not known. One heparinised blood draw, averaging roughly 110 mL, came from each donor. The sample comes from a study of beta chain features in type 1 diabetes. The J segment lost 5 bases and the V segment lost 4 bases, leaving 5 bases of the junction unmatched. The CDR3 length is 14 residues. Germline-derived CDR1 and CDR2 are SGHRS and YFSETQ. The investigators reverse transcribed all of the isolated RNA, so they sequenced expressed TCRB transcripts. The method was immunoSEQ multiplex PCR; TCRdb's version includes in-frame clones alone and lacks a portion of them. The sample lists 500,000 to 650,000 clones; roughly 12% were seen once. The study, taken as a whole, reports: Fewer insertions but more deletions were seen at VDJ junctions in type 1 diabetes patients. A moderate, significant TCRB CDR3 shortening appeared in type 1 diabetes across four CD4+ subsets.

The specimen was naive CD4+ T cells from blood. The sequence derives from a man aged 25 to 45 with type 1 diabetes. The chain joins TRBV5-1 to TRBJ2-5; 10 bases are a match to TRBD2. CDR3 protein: CASSPGTSDETQYF. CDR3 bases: TGCGCCAGCAGCCCCGGGACTAGCGATGAGACCCAGTACTTC.